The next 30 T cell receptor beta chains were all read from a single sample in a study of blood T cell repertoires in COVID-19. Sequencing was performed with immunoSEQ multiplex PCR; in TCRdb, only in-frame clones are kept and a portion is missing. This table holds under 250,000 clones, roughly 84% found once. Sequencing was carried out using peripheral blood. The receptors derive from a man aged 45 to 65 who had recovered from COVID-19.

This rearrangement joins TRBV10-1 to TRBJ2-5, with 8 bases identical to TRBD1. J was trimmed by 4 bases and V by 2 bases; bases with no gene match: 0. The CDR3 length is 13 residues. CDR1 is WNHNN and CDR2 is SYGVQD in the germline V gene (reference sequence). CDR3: CASSEGQGETQYF. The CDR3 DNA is TGCGCCAGCAGTGAGGGACAGGGAGAGACCCAGTACTTC.

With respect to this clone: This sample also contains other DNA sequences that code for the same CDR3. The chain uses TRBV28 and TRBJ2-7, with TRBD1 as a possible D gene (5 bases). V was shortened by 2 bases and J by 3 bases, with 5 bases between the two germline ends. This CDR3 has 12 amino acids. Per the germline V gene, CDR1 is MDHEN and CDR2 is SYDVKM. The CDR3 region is CASSLQGYEQYF. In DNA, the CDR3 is TGTGCCAGCAGTTTACAGGGCTACGAGCAGTACTTC.

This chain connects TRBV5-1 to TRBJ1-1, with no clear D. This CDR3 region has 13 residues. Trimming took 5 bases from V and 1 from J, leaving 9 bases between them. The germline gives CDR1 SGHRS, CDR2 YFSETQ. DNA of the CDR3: TGCGCCAGCAGACCTCCGGGGAACACTGAAGCTTTCTTT. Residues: CASRPPGNTEAFF.

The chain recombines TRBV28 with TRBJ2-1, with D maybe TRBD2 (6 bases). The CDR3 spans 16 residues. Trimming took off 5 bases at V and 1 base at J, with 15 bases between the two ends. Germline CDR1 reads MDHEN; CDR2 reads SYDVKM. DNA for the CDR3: TGTGCCAGCAGTAGCCGGGGCGGGAAATCCTACAATGAGCAGTTCTTC. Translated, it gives CASSSRGGKSYNEQFF.

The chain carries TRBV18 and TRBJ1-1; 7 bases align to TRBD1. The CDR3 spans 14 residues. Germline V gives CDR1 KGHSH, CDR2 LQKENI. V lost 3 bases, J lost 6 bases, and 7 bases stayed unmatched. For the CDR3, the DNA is TGTGCCAGCTCACCCGACAGGGTTTTGGCTGAAGCTTTCTTT. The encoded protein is CASSPDRVLAEAFF.

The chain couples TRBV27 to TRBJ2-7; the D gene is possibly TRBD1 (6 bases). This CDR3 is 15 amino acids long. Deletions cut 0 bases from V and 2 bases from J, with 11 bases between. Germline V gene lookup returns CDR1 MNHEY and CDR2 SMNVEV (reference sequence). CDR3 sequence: CASSLSAGTTYEQYF. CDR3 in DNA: TGTGCCAGCAGTTTATCAGCCGGGACAACCTACGAGCAGTACTTC.

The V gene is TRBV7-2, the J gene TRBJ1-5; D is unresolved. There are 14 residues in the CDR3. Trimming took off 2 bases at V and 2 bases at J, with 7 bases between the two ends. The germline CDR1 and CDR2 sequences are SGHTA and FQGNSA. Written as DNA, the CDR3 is TGTGCCAGCAGCTTAATGCGGGGCAATCAGCCCCAGCATTTT. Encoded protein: CASSLMRGNQPQHF.

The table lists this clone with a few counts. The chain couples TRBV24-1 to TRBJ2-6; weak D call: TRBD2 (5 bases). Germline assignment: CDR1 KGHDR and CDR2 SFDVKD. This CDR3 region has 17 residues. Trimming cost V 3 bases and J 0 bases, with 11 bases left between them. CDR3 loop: CATSDPYRGSGANVLTF. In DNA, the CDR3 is TGTGCCACCAGTGATCCCTACCGGGGCTCTGGGGCCAACGTCCTGACTTTC.

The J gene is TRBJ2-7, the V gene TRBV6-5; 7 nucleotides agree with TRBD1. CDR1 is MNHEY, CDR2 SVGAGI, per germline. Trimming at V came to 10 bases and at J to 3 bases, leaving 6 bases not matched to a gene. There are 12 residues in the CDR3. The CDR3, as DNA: TGTGCCACCAGGGACAGACTCTACGAGCAGTACTTC. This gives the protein CATRDRLYEQYF.

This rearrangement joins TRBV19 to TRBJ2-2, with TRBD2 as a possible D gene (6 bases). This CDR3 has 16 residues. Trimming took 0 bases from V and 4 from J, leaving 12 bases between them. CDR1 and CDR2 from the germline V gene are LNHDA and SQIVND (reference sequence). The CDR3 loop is CASSIDGGVTTGELFF. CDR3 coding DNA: TGTGCCAGTAGTATAGATGGAGGGGTTACCACCGGGGAGCTGTTTTTT.

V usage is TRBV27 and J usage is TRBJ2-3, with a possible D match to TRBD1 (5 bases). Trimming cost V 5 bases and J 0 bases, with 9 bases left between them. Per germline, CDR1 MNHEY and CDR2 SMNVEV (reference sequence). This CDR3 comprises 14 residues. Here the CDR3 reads CASSTRQSTDTQYF. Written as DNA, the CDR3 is TGTGCCAGCAGTACCAGACAGAGCACAGATACGCAGTATTTT.

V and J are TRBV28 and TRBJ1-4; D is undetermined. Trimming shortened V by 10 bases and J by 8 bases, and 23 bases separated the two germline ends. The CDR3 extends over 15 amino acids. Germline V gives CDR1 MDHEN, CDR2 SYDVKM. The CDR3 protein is CATTRGGVRPEKLFF. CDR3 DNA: TGTGCCACCACACGAGGAGGCGTCCGTCCAGAAAAACTGTTTTTT.

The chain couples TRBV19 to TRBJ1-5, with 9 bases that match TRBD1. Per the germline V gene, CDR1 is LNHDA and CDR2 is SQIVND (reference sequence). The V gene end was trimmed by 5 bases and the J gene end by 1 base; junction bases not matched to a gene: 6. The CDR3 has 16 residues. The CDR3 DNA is TGTGCCAGTAGTCCCCACAGGGGGCTGAGCAATCAGCCCCAGCATTTT. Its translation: CASSPHRGLSNQPQHF.

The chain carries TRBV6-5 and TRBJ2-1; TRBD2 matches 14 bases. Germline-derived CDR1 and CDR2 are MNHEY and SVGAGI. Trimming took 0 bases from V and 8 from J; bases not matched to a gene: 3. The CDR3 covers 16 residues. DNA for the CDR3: TGTGCCAGCAGTTACTCCAGGACTAGCGGGAGGTATGAGCAGTTCTTC. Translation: CASSYSRTSGRYEQFF.

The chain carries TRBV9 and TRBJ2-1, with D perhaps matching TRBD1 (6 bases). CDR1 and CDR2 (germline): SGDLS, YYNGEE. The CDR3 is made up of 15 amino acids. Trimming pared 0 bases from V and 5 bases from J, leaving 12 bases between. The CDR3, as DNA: TGTGCCAGCAGCGTAGCTGGGACACCTAACAATGAGCAGTTCTTC. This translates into CASSVAGTPNNEQFF.

Here the CDR3 reads CASSIPGTYPTNEQFF. The CDR3 nucleotides are TGTGCCAGTAGTATCCCCGGGACATACCCCACCAATGAGCAGTTCTTC. V gene TRBV19 combines with J gene TRBJ2-1, with D possibly TRBD1 on 6 matching bases. This CDR3 contains 16 residues. With 3 bases removed from V and 6 bases from J, the gap between germline ends came to 18 bases. Germline V gene sequence: CDR1 LNHDA, CDR2 SQIVND (reference sequence).

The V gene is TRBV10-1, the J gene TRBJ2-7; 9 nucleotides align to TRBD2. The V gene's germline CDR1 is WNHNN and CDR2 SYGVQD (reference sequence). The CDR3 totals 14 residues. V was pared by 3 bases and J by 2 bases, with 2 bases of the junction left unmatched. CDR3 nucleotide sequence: TGCGCCAGCAGTGACGGACTAGCGCCCTACGAGCAGTACTTC. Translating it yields CASSDGLAPYEQYF.

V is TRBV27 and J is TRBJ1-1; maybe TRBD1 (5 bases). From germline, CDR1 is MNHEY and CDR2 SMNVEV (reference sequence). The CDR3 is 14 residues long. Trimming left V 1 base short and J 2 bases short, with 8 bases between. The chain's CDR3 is CASSLLGGNTEAFF. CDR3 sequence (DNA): TGTGCCAGCAGTTTATTGGGGGGAAACACTGAAGCTTTCTTT.

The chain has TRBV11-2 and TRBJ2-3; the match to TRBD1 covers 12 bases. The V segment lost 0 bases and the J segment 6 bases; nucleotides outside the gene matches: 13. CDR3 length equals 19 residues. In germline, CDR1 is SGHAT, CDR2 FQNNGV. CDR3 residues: CASSLEGIWGQGASDTQYF. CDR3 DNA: TGTGCCAGCAGCTTAGAGGGTATTTGGGGACAGGGGGCAAGTGATACGCAGTATTTT. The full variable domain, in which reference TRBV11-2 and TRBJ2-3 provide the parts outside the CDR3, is EAGVAQSPRYKIIEKRQSVAFWCNPISGHATLYWYQQILGQGPKLLIQFQNNGVVDDSQLPKDRFSAERLKGVDSTLKIQPAKLEDSAVYLCASSLEGIWGQGASDTQYFGPGTRLTVL.

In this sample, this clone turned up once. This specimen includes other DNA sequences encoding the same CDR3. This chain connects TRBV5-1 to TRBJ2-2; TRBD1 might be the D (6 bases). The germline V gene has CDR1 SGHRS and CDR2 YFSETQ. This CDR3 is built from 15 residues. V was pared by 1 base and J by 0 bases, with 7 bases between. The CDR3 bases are TGCGCCAGCAGCTTGCCAGGGGCGAACACCGGGGAGCTGTTTTTT. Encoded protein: CASSLPGANTGELFF.

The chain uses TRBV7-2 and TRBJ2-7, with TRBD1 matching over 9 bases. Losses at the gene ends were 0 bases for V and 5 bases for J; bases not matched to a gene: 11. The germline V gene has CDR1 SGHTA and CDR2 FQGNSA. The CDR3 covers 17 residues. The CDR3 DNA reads TGTGCCAGCAGCTTAGCCCCTACATACAGGGGGCGCAACGAGCAGTACTTC. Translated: CASSLAPTYRGRNEQYF.

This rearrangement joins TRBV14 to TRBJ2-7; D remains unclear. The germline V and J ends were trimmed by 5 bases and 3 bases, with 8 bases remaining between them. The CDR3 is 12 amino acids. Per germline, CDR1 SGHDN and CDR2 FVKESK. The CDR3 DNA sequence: TGTGCCAGCAGCGAACATGGCTACGAGCAGTACTTC. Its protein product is CASSEHGYEQYF. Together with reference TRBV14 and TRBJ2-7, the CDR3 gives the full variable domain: EAGVTQFPSHSVIEKGQTVTLRCDPISGHDNLYWYRRVMGKEIKFLLHFVKESKQDESGMPNNRFLAERTGGTYSTLKVQPAELEDSGVYFCASSEHGYEQYFGPGTRLTVT.

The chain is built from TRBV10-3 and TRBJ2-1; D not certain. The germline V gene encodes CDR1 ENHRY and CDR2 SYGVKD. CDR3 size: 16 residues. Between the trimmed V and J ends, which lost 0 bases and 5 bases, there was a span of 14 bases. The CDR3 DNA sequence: TGTGCCATCAGTGAGTCGAAGTCTGCTCCTAACAATGAGCAGTTCTTC. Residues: CAISESKSAPNNEQFF.

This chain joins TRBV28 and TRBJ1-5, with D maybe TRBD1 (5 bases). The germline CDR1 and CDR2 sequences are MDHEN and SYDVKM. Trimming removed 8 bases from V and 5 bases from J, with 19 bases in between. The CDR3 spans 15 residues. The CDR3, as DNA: TGTGCCAGCGGAAAACTCGACAGCCTCGATCAGCCCCAGCATTTT. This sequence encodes CASGKLDSLDQPQHF.

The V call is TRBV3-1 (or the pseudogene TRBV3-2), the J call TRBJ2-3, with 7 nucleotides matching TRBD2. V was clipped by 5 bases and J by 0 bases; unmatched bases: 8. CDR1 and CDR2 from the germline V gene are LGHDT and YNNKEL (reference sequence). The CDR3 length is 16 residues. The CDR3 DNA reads TGTGCCAGCAGCGAATGGGGTAGCGGGAGCACAGATACGCAGTATTTT. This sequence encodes CASSEWGSGSTDTQYF.

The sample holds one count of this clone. The CDR3 DNA sequence: TGTGCCAGCAGCTACCCGGGACAGGGTGGCACTGAAGCTTTCTTT. Amino acids: CASSYPGQGGTEAFF. The chain couples TRBV28 to TRBJ1-1; 9 bases agree with TRBD1. Trimming at V came to 6 bases and at J to 4 bases, leaving 9 bases not matched to a gene. Germline assignment: CDR1 MDHEN and CDR2 SYDVKM. The CDR3 is 15 residues long.

The CDR3 reads CASSSGGGYTF. DNA for the CDR3: TGTGCCAGCAGTTCTGGGGGCGGCTACACCTTC. The rearrangement links TRBV12-3 or TRBV12-4 to TRBJ1-2; TRBD1 might be the D (6 bases). The CDR3 is 11 amino acids. With 4 bases removed from V and 8 bases from J, the gap between germline ends came to 8 bases.

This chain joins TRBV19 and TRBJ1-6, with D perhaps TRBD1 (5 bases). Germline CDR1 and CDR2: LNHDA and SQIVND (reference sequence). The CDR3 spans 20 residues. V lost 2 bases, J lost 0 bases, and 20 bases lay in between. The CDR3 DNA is TGTGCCAGTAGTATAAAGGGGCCGTCCGGGAGTAGCTCCTATAATTCACCCCTCCACTTT. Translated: CASSIKGPSGSSSYNSPLHF.

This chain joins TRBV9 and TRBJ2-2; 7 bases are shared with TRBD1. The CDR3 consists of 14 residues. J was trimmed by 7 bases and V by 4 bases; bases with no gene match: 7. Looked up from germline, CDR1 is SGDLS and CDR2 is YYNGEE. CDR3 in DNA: TGTGCCAGCAGCCCACAGGGGTCTGGCGGGGAGCTGTTTTTT. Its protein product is CASSPQGSGGELFF.

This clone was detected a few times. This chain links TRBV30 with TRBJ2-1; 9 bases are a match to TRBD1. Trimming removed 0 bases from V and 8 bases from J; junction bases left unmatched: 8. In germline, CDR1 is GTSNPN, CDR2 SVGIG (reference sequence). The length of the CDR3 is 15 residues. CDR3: CAWSVIPTGGDEQFF. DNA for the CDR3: TGTGCCTGGAGTGTAATCCCGACAGGGGGGGATGAGCAGTTCTTC.